Listed here are 5 T cell receptor beta chains from one sample, sequenced in a study of blood T cell repertoires in COVID-19 (dated by TCRdb to the early 2020s). The library relied on the immunoSEQ multiplex PCR assay. This is the immuneACCESS table as TCRdb keeps it, with only in-frame sequences that have V and J called. A part of the clones is gone; compared with another copy, unresolved V genes explain less than half, and the rest is unexplained. The sample records over 150,000 clones, roughly 86% of which are singletons. The ten largest clonotypes hold roughly 7% of the sample. Sequenced: peripheral blood. The receptors were sampled from a man aged 45-65 years with active or convalescent COVID-19.

The V call is TRBV24-1, the J call TRBJ2-6; 10 positions match TRBD1. Germline V gene sequence: CDR1 KGHDR, CDR2 SFDVKD. The CDR3 consists of 19 residues. The V and J ends lost 3 bases and 2 bases, in that order; junction bases with no gene match: 9. This chain's CDR3 is CATSDARDRGPAGANVLTF. In DNA, the CDR3 is TGTGCCACCAGTGATGCCCGGGACAGGGGACCGGCTGGGGCCAACGTCCTGACTTTC.

The rearrangement links TRBV27 to TRBJ2-3, with 10 bases that match TRBD2. The germline V gene encodes CDR1 MNHEY and CDR2 SMNVEV (reference sequence). After removal of 6 bases from V and 4 bases from J, the junction contained 4 bases not matched to a gene. This CDR3 is built from 14 residues. The CDR3 protein is CASSPGTSADTQYF. CDR3 in DNA: TGTGCCAGCAGCCCGGGGACTAGCGCAGATACGCAGTATTTT.

V gene TRBV2 combines with J gene TRBJ2-5, with 10 nucleotides matching TRBD2. The CDR3 covers 15 residues. Germline V lookup: CDR1 SNHLY, CDR2 FYNNEI. V shed 6 bases and J 5 bases; nucleotides not matched to a gene: 9. In nucleotides, the CDR3 is TGTGCCAGCAGCAGCGGGAGGGCCCGGGGTGAGACCCAGTACTTC. Translation: CASSSGRARGETQYF.

The rearrangement links TRBV18 to TRBJ1-4; D might be TRBD1 (6 bases). Trimming took off 2 bases at V and 5 bases at J, with 15 bases between the two ends. Per the germline V gene, CDR1 is KGHSH and CDR2 is LQKENI. The length of the CDR3 is 16 residues. The CDR3 DNA follows: TGTGCCAGCTCACCATTTAATTCAGGGGAGAATGAAAAACTGTTTTTT. Amino acids: CASSPFNSGENEKLFF.

This clone was picked up a small number of times. The chain couples TRBV7-8 to TRBJ2-1; 9 positions match TRBD2. J lost 12 bases, V lost 1 base, and 10 bases had no gene match. The CDR3 contains 15 residues. The V gene's germline CDR1 is SGHVS and CDR2 FQNEAQ. The CDR3 is CASSLVRGGASRQFF. The CDR3 nucleotides read TGTGCCAGCAGCTTAGTTCGCGGGGGGGCCTCTCGGCAGTTCTTC.